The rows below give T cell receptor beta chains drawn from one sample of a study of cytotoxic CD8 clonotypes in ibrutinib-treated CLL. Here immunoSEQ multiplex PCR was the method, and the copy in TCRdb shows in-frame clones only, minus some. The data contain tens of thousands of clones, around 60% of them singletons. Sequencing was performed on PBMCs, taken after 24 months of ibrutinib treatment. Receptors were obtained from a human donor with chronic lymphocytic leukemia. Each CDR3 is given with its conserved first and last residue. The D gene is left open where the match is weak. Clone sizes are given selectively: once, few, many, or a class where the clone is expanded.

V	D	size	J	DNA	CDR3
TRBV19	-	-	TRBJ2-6	TGTGCCAGCAAGACAGGGGAGGGCTCTGGGGCCAACGTCCTGACTTTC	CASKTGEGSGANVLTF
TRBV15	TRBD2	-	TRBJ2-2	TGTGCCACCAGCAGGGGCGGGACTAGCGGTCCGAACACCGGGGAGCTGTTTTTT	CATSRGGTSGPNTGELFF
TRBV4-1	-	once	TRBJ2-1	TGCGCCAGCAGCCAAGAGAAAGGGATTGATGAGCAGTTCTTC	CASSQEKGIDEQFF
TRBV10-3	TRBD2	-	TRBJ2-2	TGTGCCATCAGTCCGGGACTAGTAGTCTCCGGGGAGCTGTTTTTT	CAISPGLVVSGELFF
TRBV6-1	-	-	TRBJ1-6	TGTGCCAGCAGTGTATCCGCAGGGGCGGCCTCCCTCCACTTT	CASSVSAGAASLHF
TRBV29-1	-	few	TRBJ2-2	TGCAGCGTTGAGACTTCCGTGCCCGGGGAGCTGTTTTTT	CSVETSVPGELFF
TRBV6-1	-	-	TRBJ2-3	TGTGCCAGCAGTGAACGGGGGGCAGGGGGAGATACGCAGTATTTT	CASSERGAGGDTQYF
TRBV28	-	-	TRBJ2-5	TGTGCCAGCAGTTGGCGCACCCAAGAGACCCAGTACTTC	CASSWRTQETQYF
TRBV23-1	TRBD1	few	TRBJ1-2	TGCGCCAGCAGTCAATCGGGGAACCCGGGACAGGGGGCTATATTCGGTTATGGCTACACCTTC	CASSQSGNPGQGAIFGYGYTF
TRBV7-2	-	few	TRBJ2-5	TGTGCCAGCAGCCCCTCAGGGGGGCCGTTGGAGACCCAGTACTTC	CASSPSGGPLETQYF
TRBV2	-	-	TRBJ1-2	TGTGCCAGCAGTGAAGATGGTGGACTTGGCTACACCTTC	CASSEDGGLGYTF
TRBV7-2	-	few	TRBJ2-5	TGTGCCAGCAGCTTAGTAAAGTACTTC	CASSLVKYF
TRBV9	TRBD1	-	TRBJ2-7	TGTGCCAGCAGCGTAAGTGTGGACAGGGGAGACGAGCAGTACTTC	CASSVSVDRGDEQYF
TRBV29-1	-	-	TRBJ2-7	TGCAGCGTTGAAGCGGACACGGCGACTTCCTACGAGCAGTACTTC	CSVEADTATSYEQYF
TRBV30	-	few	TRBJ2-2	TGTGCCTCTGACGCCGCGAACACCGGGGAGCTGTTTTTT	CASDAANTGELFF
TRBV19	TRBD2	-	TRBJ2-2	TGTGCCAGTAGTAAGATTAGCGGGAGGTACACCGGGGAGCTGTTTTTT	CASSKISGRYTGELFF
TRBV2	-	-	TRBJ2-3	TGTGCCAGCAGTGACTCGGGGGCCCAAGATACGCAGTATTTT	CASSDSGAQDTQYF
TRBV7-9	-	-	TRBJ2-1	TGTGCCAGCAGCTTAGAAGGCGGCTCTAGATTCGCTGAGCAGTTCTTC	CASSLEGGSRFAEQFF
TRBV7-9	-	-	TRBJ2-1	TGTGCCAGCAGCTTAGATTGGGGCTCCTACAATGAGCAGTTCTTC	CASSLDWGSYNEQFF
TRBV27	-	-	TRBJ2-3	TGTGCCAGCAGTTTATCGAGACTCGTTACGCAGTATTTT	CASSLSRLVTQYF
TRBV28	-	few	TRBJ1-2	TGTGCCAGCAGTTTATCGAACTATGGCTACACCTTC	CASSLSNYGYTF
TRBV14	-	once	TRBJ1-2	TGTGCCAGCAGCCAAGATACTCTAGTTGGGGTTGGCTACACCTTC	CASSQDTLVGVGYTF